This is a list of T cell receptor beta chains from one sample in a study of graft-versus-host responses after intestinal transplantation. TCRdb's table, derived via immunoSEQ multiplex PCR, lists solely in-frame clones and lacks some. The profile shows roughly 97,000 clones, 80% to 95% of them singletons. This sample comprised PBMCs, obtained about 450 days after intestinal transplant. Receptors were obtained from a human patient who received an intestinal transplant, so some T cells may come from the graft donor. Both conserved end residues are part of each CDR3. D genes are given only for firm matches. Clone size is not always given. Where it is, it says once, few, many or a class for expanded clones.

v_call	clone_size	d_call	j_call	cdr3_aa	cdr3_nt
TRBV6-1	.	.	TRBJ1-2	CASSRWGDGYTF	TGTGCCAGCAGCCGATGGGGGGACGGCTACACCTTC
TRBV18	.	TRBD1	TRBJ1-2	CASSSGQGDYGYTF	TGTGCCAGCTCCTCCGGACAGGGGGACTATGGCTACACCTTC
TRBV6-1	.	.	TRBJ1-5	CASSEVRNLYQPQHF	TGTGCCAGCAGTGAAGTACGGAATCTTTATCAGCCCCAGCATTTT
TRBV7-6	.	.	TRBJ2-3	CASSLASTDTQYF	TGTGCCAGCAGCTTAGCCAGCACAGATACGCAGTATTTT
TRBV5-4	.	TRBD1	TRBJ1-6	CASRTQGVGSPLHF	TGTGCCAGCAGGACCCAGGGGGTCGGTTCACCCCTCCACTTT
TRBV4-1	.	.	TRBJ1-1	CASSQLGLNTEAFF	TGCGCCAGCAGCCAACTGGGTTTGAACACTGAAGCTTTCTTT
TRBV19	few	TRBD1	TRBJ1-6	CASRTGNSPLHF	TGTGCCAGTAGGACAGGGAATTCACCCCTCCACTTT
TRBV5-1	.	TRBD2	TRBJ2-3	CASYDFGAGGLGTQYF	TGCGCCAGCTATGATTTTGGAGCGGGGGGGCTTGGTACGCAGTATTTT
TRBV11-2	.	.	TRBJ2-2	CASSLGLYTGELFF	TGTGCCAGCAGCTTAGGACTATACACCGGGGAGCTGTTTTTT
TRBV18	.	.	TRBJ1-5	CASSPENQPQHF	TGTGCCAGCTCACCGGAGAATCAGCCCCAGCATTTT
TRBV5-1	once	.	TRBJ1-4	CASSDGIRPNEKLFF	TGCGCCAGCAGTGACGGGATCCGTCCTAATGAAAAACTGTTTTTT
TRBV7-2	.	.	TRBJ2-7	CASTSQVEQYF	TGTGCCAGCACCTCCCAGGTCGAGCAGTACTTC
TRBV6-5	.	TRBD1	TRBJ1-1	CASSYMRGLGNTEAFF	TGTGCCAGCAGTTACATGAGGGGGCTTGGGAACACTGAAGCTTTCTTT
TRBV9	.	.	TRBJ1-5	CASSVEDDNQPQHF	TGTGCCAGCAGCGTAGAGGATGACAATCAGCCCCAGCATTTT
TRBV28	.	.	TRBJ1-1	CASSLGWRDQAFF	TGTGCCAGCAGTTTAGGATGGAGGGACCAAGCTTTCTTT
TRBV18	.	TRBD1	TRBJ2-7	CASSNSLRDRGHEQYF	TGTGCCAGCTCAAACTCCCTCCGGGACAGGGGGCACGAGCAGTACTTC
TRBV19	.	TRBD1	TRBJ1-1	CASSTGTGGPNTEAFF	TGTGCCAGTAGTACCGGGACAGGGGGACCGAACACTGAAGCTTTCTTT
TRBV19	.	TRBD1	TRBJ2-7	CASRLTGGSSYEQYF	TGTGCCAGTAGGCTGACAGGGGGCTCGTCCTACGAGCAGTACTTC
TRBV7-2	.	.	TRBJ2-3	CASSLALGWADTQYF	TGTGCCAGCAGCTTAGCGCTCGGTTGGGCAGATACGCAGTATTTT
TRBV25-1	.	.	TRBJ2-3	CASSETGTVPYTQYF	TGTGCCAGCAGTGAAACCGGGACTGTCCCCTATACGCAGTATTTT